The entry that follows covers one TCR beta chain sequence. Its antigen remains unidentified. No qualities accompany the bases; no much larger clone lies one base away. This specimen comes from a study of blood T cell repertoires in COVID-19 (dated by TCRdb to about 2020). Background for the entire study: Samples covering the acute and convalescent phases of COVID-19 were provided by collaborators in the United States, Italy and Spain. The material from the prospective study consisted of cDNA or gDNA derived from T cells, B-cell-depleted T cells, or PBMCs. Deeply sampled blood TCRbeta repertoires from subjects exposed to, actively infected with, or recovered from COVID-19 were included in the dataset. A freely available public database, intended as a resource for researchers studying the immune response to SARS-CoV-2, is where the repertoires were released. Samples were obtained from the ongoing ImmuneRACE study (first 160 participants) and from 950 to 1,500 subjects provided by 6 global collaborators. Nearly every sample came with metadata listing a de-identified subject ID, COVID-19 status, age in years and sex. HLA class I and class II types, where available, came from metadata supplied by the sample provider rather than from assay-based typing. Summary of the overall study and its limitations: How much clinical and demographic metadata was included differed by source and by participant, and the metadata was provided uncurated.

Each collaborating institution followed its own protocols to collect whole blood in K2EDTA tubes. For TCRbeta analysis, collaborator samples were shipped as frozen whole blood, as isolated PBMCs, or as DNA extracted from either sample type. TCRbeta CDR3 regions were amplified from genomic DNA using the immunoSEQ Assay, a bias-controlled multiplex PCR. In the source study's methods: The number of nucleated cells in each sample was estimated by amplification of reference gene primers within the assay. To quantify the absolute abundance of each unique TCRbeta CDR3 rearrangement, sequence reads were collapsed and filtered. For each sample, productive Simpson clonality was calculated as the square root of Simpson's diversity index over productive rearrangements. The table was pulled from immuneACCESS by TCRdb, which kept in-frame rearrangements only. Such tables lose some clones; where checked, under half of the loss comes from unresolved V genes, and the rest has no known cause. The V and J calls and clone size were taken over from that table, and D and trimming were inferred from the DNA. The sample includes 60,000 to 85,000 clones, with over 65% observed a single time. In total, the top ten clones hold 2.5% to 3% of the sample.

As encoded in the germline V gene, CDR1 is MGHRA while CDR2 is YSYEKL. A distance of 10 bases separates the germline ends of V and J, which lose 1 base and 9 bases respectively. The CDR3 has 13 amino acids, counting the end cysteine and phenylalanine. CDR3 DNA only is kept here, 39 bases in frame from base 1. Recombination connected TRBV4-1 to TRBJ2-1; a tentative D match to TRBD2 spans 6 bases. This TCR was sampled from a human donor with acute or convalescent COVID-19. The donor label of this sample is uncertain. Sequencing input: peripheral blood. The DNA reads as follows: TGCGCCAGCAGCCAAGTCTTCGGGGGTGAGCAGTTCTTC. Its protein is CASSQVFGGEQFF.